One sample yielded the 25 T cell receptor beta chains listed below, sequenced in a study of CD8+ T cells in alopecia areata. cDNA serving as the sequencing template came from extracted, reverse transcribed RNA. Assay used: immunoSEQ multiplex PCR; TCRdb lists only in-frame clones, some missing. The sample lists hundreds of thousands of clones, around 62% occurring once. This material consisted of CD4+ T cells sorted from blood, taken at week 0. These receptors all stem from a human donor with alopecia areata.

This rearrangement joins TRBV27 to TRBJ2-3; 8 nucleotides agree with TRBD2. The CDR3 extends over 15 amino acids. Per the germline V gene, CDR1 is MNHEY and CDR2 is SMNVEV (reference sequence). The V segment lost 6 bases and the J segment 0 bases; nucleotides outside the gene matches: 5. CDR3 coding DNA: TGTGCCAGCAGATACCTAGCGGGTAGCACAGATACGCAGTATTTT. It translates to CASRYLAGSTDTQYF.

The CDR3 sequence is CASSLSTNYGYTF. As DNA, the CDR3 is TGTGCCAGCAGCTTGTCAACTAACTATGGCTACACCTTC. The chain carries TRBV5-6 and TRBJ1-2; D is undetermined. This CDR3 has 13 residues. Germline V gives CDR1 SGHDT, CDR2 YYEEEE. The V end lost 1 base, the J end lost 0 bases, and 4 bases lay between the germline ends.

This clone occurred a few times. Additional DNA sequences in this sample encode the identical CDR3. V gene TRBV6-5 combines with J gene TRBJ2-2; 9 bases map to TRBD2. This CDR3 spans 15 amino acids. Germline V CDR1 and CDR2: MNHEY, SVGAGI. Losses at the gene ends were 4 bases for V and 0 bases for J; bases not matched to a gene: 0. CDR3 DNA sequence: TGTGCCAGCAGTTTAGCGGGAGCGAACACCGGGGAGCTGTTTTTT. As protein: CASSLAGANTGELFF.

This clone has more than one count but fewer than ten. The rearrangement joins TRBV12-5 to TRBJ1-1, with a tentative D call TRBD1 (6 bases). The CDR3 covers 14 residues. Trimming stripped 8 bases from V and 7 bases from J, with 20 bases between. Germline V gene data show CDR1 as LGHNT and CDR2 as FRNRAP. This chain's CDR3 is CASTRGQPVLEAFF. The CDR3 nucleotides read TGTGCTAGTACGAGAGGACAGCCAGTTCTTGAAGCTTTCTTT.

The chain recombines TRBV7-9 with TRBJ2-1; 7 nucleotides agree with TRBD2. Germline values: CDR1 SEHNR, CDR2 FQNEAQ (reference sequence). V lost 8 bases and J lost 2; bases outside the gene matches: 3. The CDR3 spans 13 residues. The CDR3 DNA follows: TGTGCCAGCGGGCGGGAGACCTACAATGAGCAGTTCTTC. Residues: CASGRETYNEQFF.

V usage is TRBV30 and J usage is TRBJ2-3; the match to TRBD2 covers 11 bases. CDR3 length equals 14 residues. In germline, CDR1 is GTSNPN, CDR2 SVGIG (reference sequence). V shed 3 bases and J 3 bases; nucleotides not matched to a gene: 2. CDR3: CAWRIAGGTDTQYF. CDR3 in DNA: TGTGCCTGGAGGATAGCGGGAGGGACAGATACGCAGTATTTT. Full variable domain (outside the CDR3, taken from reference TRBV30 and TRBJ2-3): SQTIHQWPATLVQPVGSPLSLECTVEGTSNPNLYWYRQAAGRGLQLLFYSVGIGQISSEVPQNLSASRPQDRQFILSSKKLLLSDSGFYLCAWRIAGGTDTQYFGPGTRLTVL.

This chain joins TRBV7-8 and TRBJ2-1; tentative D call: TRBD2 (6 bases). Looked up from germline, CDR1 is SGHVS and CDR2 is FQNEAQ. The length of the CDR3 is 20 residues. V was pared by 5 bases and J by 1 base, with 27 bases between. CDR3 coding DNA: TGTGCCAGCAGCCCGCAGAGGGCTGGCTTAGCGGCCTCTTCCTACAATGAGCAGTTCTTC. It specifies CASSPQRAGLAASSYNEQFF.

The chain uses TRBV7-6 and TRBJ2-7, with TRBD2 identical over 7 bases. Germline V gene sequence: CDR1 SGHVS, CDR2 FNYEAQ. V trimming: 5 bases; J trimming: 4 bases; junction bases outside the gene matches: 11. The length of the CDR3 is 15 residues. The CDR3 DNA is TGTGCCAGCAGCGGAACTAGCGTCCCTCCATACGAGCAGTACTTC. Residues: CASSGTSVPPYEQYF.

This chain links TRBV30 with TRBJ2-7; the D is unclear. The CDR3 covers 12 residues. Trimming stripped 0 bases from V and 5 bases from J, with 8 bases between. Germline lookup yields CDR1 GTSNPN and CDR2 SVGIG (reference sequence). The CDR3 protein is CAWSVNGHEQYF. The CDR3 DNA is TGTGCCTGGAGTGTAAACGGGCACGAGCAGTACTTC.

The V call is TRBV9, the J call TRBJ2-7; no clear D gene. Germline CDR1 and CDR2: SGDLS and YYNGEE. V lost 0 bases to trimming and J lost 0 bases, with 10 bases between them. CDR3 length: 15 residues. This CDR3 is CASSVEHGVSYEQYF. CDR3 nucleotide sequence: TGTGCCAGCAGCGTAGAGCACGGAGTCTCCTACGAGCAGTACTTC.

The V and J genes are TRBV4-2 and TRBJ1-1, with D possibly being TRBD1 (5 bases). The germline gives CDR1 LGHNA, CDR2 YNFKEQ. V gave up 3 bases and J gave up 4 bases, with 30 bases separating them. There are 20 residues in the CDR3. The CDR3 bases are TGTGCCAGCAGCCACACCATACGGGGCTGGAGTCGAGGTGTGGGCACTGAAGCTTTCTTT. It encodes CASSHTIRGWSRGVGTEAFF.

V and J are TRBV4-1 and TRBJ2-7; 8 nucleotides agree with TRBD2. Losses at the gene ends were 1 base for V and 3 bases for J; bases not matched to a gene: 5. The CDR3 is 15 amino acids. Germline V gives CDR1 MGHRA, CDR2 YSYEKL. CDR3 residues: CASSQVAGGFYEQYF. For the CDR3, the DNA is TGCGCCAGCAGCCAAGTGGCGGGAGGATTCTACGAGCAGTACTTC.

V and J are TRBV30 and TRBJ1-5; possibly TRBD1 for D (6 bases). The CDR3 extends over 17 amino acids. Trimming stripped 2 bases from V and 0 bases from J, with 17 bases between. In germline, CDR1 is GTSNPN, CDR2 SVGIG (reference sequence). CDR3 loop: CAWSLGTSRDSNQPQHF. In nucleotides, the CDR3 is TGTGCCTGGAGTCTAGGGACATCTCGAGATAGCAATCAGCCCCAGCATTTT. Full variable domain (outside the CDR3, taken from reference TRBV30 and TRBJ1-5): SQTIHQWPATLVQPVGSPLSLECTVEGTSNPNLYWYRQAAGRGLQLLFYSVGIGQISSEVPQNLSASRPQDRQFILSSKKLLLSDSGFYLCAWSLGTSRDSNQPQHFGDGTRLSIL.

The chain is built from TRBV9 and TRBJ1-6; D may be TRBD1 (5 bases). This CDR3 spans 14 amino acids. Looked up from germline, CDR1 is SGDLS and CDR2 is YYNGEE. V lost 3 bases to trimming and J lost 7 bases, with 11 bases between them. CDR3: CASSGPGGNSPLHF. The CDR3, as DNA: TGTGCCAGCAGCGGGCCGGGGGGGAATTCACCCCTCCACTTT.

Notes on this clone: One end of the junction varies from germline; a read error may be responsible. The J gene is TRBJ2-7, the V gene TRBV4-2; D not certain. The CDR3 runs 11 residues. Germline CDR1 LGHNA, CDR2 YNFKEQ. The CDR3 protein is CASSQEGHLNF. CDR3 sequence (DNA): TGTGCCAGCAGCCAAGAAGGCCACCTTAACTTC.

The rearrangement links TRBV11-2 to TRBJ2-3; 7 bases are a match to TRBD2. The CDR3 consists of 15 residues. The V segment lost 4 bases and the J segment 4 bases; nucleotides outside the gene matches: 8. Germline values: CDR1 SGHAT, CDR2 FQNNGV. The CDR3 region has the DNA TGTGCCAGCAGCTATTGGACTAGAGGGGCAGATACGCAGTATTTT. Its protein is CASSYWTRGADTQYF.

This clone has more than one count but fewer than ten. The rearrangement uses TRBV15 and TRBJ1-1, with D hard to call. The CDR3 is 13 residues long. V gave up 1 base and J gave up 5 bases, with 8 bases separating them. CDR1 LNHNV and CDR2 YYDKDF come from the germline V gene (reference sequence). The CDR3 spells CATSRGRETEAFF. As DNA, the CDR3 is TGTGCCACCAGCAGAGGTAGGGAGACTGAAGCTTTCTTT.

The chain has TRBV29-1 and TRBJ2-7; D is perhaps TRBD1 (5 bases). Germline V gene lookup returns CDR1 SQVTM and CDR2 ANQGSEA. The CDR3 contains 13 residues. Between the trimmed V and J ends, which lost 4 bases and 2 bases, there was a span of 12 bases. The CDR3 coding sequence is TGCAGCGTTGGACAGAAATTTACCTACGAGCAGTACTTC. Amino acids: CSVGQKFTYEQYF.

The chain carries TRBV20-1 and TRBJ1-1; tentatively, D is TRBD1 (5 bases). The V end was cut by 1 base, the J end by 6 bases, with 6 bases between. Germline V gene lookup returns CDR1 DFQATT and CDR2 SNEGSKA (reference sequence). The CDR3 sequence is 11 residues long. The DNA of the CDR3 is TGCAGTGCTAGAGGGGGGGCTGAAGCTTTCTTT. It translates to CSARGGAEAFF.

CDR3 bases: TGTGCCAGTAGCGATCAGGTATCCGGCAATCAGCCCCAGCATTTT. Translation: CASSDQVSGNQPQHF. This chain links TRBV19 with TRBJ1-5; D uncertain. The germline V gene has CDR1 LNHDA and CDR2 SQIVND (reference sequence). V lost 6 bases to trimming and J lost 2 bases, with 14 bases between them. The length of the CDR3 is 15 residues.

The chain couples TRBV6-5 to TRBJ2-1, with D perhaps matching TRBD2 (6 bases). The ends were cut back, 0 bases at V and 4 bases at J, with 13 bases in the middle. Germline V gives CDR1 MNHEY, CDR2 SVGAGI. This CDR3 has 16 amino acids. CDR3 DNA: TGTGCCAGCAGTTACTCGGCGGGGCGAATATACAATGAGCAGTTCTTC. As protein: CASSYSAGRIYNEQFF.

This clone has only a few counts. The J gene is TRBJ2-1, the V gene TRBV19, with D hard to call. Germline CDR1 and CDR2: LNHDA and SQIVND (reference sequence). The V gene lost 10 bases and the J gene lost 0 bases, with 13 bases spanning the gap. The CDR3 runs 14 residues. The CDR3 sequence: CATHSKSSYNEQFF. As DNA, the CDR3 is TGTGCCACCCACAGTAAGAGCTCCTACAATGAGCAGTTCTTC.

The J gene is TRBJ1-2, the V gene TRBV4-1, with D perhaps TRBD1 (6 bases). The CDR3 length is 16 residues. CDR1 is MGHRA and CDR2 is YSYEKL in the germline V gene. V shed 3 bases and J shed 2 bases, with 16 bases lying between them. CDR3 residues: CASSHLGGQPNYGYTF. The CDR3, as DNA: TGCGCCAGCAGCCACCTAGGAGGACAGCCGAACTATGGCTACACCTTC.

The chain uses TRBV30 and TRBJ1-1, with 9 bases lining up with TRBD1. This CDR3 has 16 residues. Germline V CDR1 and CDR2: GTSNPN, SVGIG (reference sequence). The J segment lost 4 bases and the V segment lost 0 bases, leaving 9 bases of the junction unmatched. The CDR3 sequence: CAWSVRYATGGTEAFF. The CDR3 DNA reads as TGTGCCTGGAGTGTACGGTACGCGACAGGGGGCACTGAAGCTTTCTTT.

CDR3 in DNA: TGCGCCAGCAGCTGGACCGGGACAGGGTCCTACGAGCAGTACTTC. Its protein product is CASSWTGTGSYEQYF. V gene TRBV5-1 combines with J gene TRBJ2-7; 9 nucleotides align to TRBD1. J was trimmed by 1 base and V by 3 bases; bases with no gene match: 5. The CDR3 runs to 15 residues. Per the germline V gene, CDR1 is SGHRS and CDR2 is YFSETQ. The full variable domain, completed using reference TRBV5-1 and TRBJ2-7, is KAGVTQTPRYLIKTRGQQVTLSCSPISGHRSVSWYQQTPGQGLQFLFEYFSETQRNKGNFPGRFSGRQFSNSRSEMNVSTLELGDSALYLCASSWTGTGSYEQYFGPGTRLTVT.